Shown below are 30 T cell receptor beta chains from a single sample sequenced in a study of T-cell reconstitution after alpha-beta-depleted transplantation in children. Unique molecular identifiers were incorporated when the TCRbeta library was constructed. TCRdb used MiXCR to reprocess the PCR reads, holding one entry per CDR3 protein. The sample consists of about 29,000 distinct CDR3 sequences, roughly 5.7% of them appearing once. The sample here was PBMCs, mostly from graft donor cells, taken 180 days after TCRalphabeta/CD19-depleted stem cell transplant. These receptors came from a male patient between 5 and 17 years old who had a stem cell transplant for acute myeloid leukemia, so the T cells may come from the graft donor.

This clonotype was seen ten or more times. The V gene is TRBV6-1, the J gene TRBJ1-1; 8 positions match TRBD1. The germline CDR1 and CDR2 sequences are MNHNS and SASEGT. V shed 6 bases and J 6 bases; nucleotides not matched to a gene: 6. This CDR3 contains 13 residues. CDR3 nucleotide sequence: TGTGCCAGCAGAGTGCAGGGGGCCCCTGAAGCTTTCTTT. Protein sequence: CASRVQGAPEAFF.

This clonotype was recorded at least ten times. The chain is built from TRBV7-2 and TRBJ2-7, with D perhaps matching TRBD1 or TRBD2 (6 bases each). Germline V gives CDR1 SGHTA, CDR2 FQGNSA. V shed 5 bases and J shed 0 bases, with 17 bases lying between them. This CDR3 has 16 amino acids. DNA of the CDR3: TGTGCCAGCAGCACCCCCGCGGGGACAATCTCCTACGAGCAGTACTTC. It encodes CASSTPAGTISYEQYF.

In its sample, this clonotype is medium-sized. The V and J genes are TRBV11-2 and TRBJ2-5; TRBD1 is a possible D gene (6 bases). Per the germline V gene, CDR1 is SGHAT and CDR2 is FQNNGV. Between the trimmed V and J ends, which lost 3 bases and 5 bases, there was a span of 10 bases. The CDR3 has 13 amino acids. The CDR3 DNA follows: TGTGCCAGCAGCTTCTGGGGGCTGGAGACCCAGTACTTC. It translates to CASSFWGLETQYF.

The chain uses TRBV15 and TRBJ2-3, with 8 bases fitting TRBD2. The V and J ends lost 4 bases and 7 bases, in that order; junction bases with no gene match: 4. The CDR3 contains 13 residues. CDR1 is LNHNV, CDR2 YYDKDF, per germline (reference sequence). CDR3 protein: CATSKEREYTQYF. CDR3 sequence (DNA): TGTGCCACCAGCAAAGAGCGGGAGTATACGCAGTATTTT.

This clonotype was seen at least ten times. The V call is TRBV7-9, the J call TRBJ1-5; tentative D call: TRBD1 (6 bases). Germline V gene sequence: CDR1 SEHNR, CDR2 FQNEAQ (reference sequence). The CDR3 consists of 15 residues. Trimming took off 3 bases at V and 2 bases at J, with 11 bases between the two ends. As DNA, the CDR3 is TGTGCCAGCAGCTTCTCGGGGGGCCGCAATCAGCCCCAGCATTTT. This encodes CASSFSGGRNQPQHF.

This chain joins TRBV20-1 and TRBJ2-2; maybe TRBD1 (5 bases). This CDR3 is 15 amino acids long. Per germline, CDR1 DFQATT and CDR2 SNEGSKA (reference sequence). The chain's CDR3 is CSSRDLGRPGRELFF. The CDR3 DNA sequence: TGCAGCTCTAGAGATCTGGGGCGACCCGGTCGGGAGCTGTTTTTT.

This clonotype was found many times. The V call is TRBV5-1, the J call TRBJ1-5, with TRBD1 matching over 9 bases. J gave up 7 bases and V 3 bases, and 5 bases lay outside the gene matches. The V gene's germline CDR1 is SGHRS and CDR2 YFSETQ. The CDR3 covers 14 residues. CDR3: CASSSGTGRQPQHF. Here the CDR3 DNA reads TGCGCCAGCAGCTCCGGGACAGGGAGACAGCCCCAGCATTTT.

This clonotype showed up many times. CDR3 DNA sequence: TGTGCCAGCAGCTTGTACGGGACAGGCTTAAACTATGGCTACACCTTC. This codes for CASSLYGTGLNYGYTF. The chain combines TRBV5-6 with TRBJ1-2; the match to TRBD1 covers 8 bases. The ends lost 1 base at V and 2 bases at J; junction bases unmatched: 7. The CDR3 loop spans 16 amino acids. In germline, CDR1 is SGHDT, CDR2 YYEEEE.

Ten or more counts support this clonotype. This CDR3 is CASSSASGTGELFF. The CDR3 coding sequence is TGTGCCAGCAGTTCCGCTAGCGGCACCGGGGAGCTGTTTTTT. This rearrangement joins TRBV27 to TRBJ2-2, with 7 bases matching TRBD2. Per germline, CDR1 MNHEY and CDR2 SMNVEV (reference sequence). V dropped 4 bases and J dropped 4; count of bases not matched to a gene: 3. The CDR3 contains 14 residues.

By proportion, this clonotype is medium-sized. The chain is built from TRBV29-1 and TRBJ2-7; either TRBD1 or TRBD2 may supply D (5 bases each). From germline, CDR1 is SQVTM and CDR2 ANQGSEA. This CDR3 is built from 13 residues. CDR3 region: CSVSGPGGYEQYF. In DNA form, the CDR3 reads TGCAGTGTGTCGGGACCGGGCGGTTACGAGCAGTACTTC.

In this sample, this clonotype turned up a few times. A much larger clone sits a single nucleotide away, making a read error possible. The CDR3 loop reads CCATPRTSGRFGGELFF. CDR3 in DNA: TGCTGTGCCACGCCGAGGACTAGCGGGAGATTTGGCGGGGAGCTGTTTTTT. The rearrangement links TRBV20-1 to TRBJ2-2, with 13 bases fitting TRBD2. Germline V lookup: CDR1 DFQATT, CDR2 SNEGSKA (reference sequence). The CDR3 is 17 amino acids.

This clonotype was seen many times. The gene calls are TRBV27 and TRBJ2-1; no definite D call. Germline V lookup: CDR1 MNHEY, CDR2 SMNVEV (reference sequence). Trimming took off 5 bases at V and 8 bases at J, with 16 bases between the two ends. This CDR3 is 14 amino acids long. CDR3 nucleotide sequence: TGTGCCAGCAGTCCCGTCACCCCACCACATGAGCAGTTCTTC. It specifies CASSPVTPPHEQFF.

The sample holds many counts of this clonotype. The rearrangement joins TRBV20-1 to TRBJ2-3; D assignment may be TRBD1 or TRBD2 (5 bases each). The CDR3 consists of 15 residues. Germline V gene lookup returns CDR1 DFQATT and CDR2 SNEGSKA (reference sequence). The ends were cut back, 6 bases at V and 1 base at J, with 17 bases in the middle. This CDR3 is CSAMSRDRRTDTQYF. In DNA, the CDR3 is TGCAGTGCAATGAGCCGGGACCGACGCACAGATACGCAGTATTTT.

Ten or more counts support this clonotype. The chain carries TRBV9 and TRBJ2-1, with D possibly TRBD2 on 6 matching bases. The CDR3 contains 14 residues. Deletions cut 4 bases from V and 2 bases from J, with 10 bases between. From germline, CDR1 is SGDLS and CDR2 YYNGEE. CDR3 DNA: TGTGCCAGCAGCCAAGGAGGGACCTACAATGAGCAGTTCTTC. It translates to CASSQGGTYNEQFF. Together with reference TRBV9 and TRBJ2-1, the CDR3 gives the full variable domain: DSGVTQTPKHLITATGQRVTLRCSPRSGDLSVYWYQQSLDQGLQFLIQYYNGEERAKGNILERFSAQQFPDLHSELNLSSLELGDSALYFCASSQGGTYNEQFFGPGTRLTVL.

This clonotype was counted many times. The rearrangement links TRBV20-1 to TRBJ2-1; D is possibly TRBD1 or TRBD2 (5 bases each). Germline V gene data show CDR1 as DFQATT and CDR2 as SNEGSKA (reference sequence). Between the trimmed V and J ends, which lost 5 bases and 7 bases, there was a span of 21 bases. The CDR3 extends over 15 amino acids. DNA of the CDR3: TGCAGTGCTCCCCGGGACCACTTATGGAGAAATGAGCAGTTCTTC. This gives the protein CSAPRDHLWRNEQFF.

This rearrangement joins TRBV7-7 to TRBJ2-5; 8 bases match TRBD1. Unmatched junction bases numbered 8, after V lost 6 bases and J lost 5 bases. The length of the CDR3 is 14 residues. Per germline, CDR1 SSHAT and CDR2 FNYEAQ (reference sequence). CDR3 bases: TGTGCCAGCAGTTCAGGGGGCGAGGTGGAGACCCAGTACTTC. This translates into CASSSGGEVETQYF.

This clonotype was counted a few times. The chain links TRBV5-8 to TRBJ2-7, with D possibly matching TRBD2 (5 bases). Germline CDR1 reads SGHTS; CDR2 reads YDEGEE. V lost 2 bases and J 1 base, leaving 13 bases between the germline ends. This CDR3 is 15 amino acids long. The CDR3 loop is CASSLTGMVSYEQYF. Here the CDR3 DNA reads TGTGCCAGCAGCTTAACGGGGATGGTTTCCTACGAGCAGTACTTC.

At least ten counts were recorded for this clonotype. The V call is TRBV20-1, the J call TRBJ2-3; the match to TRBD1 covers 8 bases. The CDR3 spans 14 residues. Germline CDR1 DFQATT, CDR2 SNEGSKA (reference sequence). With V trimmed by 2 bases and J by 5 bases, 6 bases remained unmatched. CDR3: CSARSMTGEDTQYF. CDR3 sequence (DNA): TGCAGTGCTAGATCCATGACAGGGGAAGATACGCAGTATTTT.

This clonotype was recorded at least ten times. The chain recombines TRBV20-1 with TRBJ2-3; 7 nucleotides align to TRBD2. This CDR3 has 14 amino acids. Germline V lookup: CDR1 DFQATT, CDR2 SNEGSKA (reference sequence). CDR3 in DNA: TGCAGCTCTGGTAGCGGGCGCCGCACAGATACGCAGTATTTT. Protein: CSSGSGRRTDTQYF.

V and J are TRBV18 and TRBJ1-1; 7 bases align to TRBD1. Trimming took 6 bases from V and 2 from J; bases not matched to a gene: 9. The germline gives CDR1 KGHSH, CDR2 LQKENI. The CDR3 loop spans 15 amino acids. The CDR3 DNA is TGTGCCAGCTCTGTAGGGGGCGGACTTAACACTGAAGCTTTCTTT. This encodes CASSVGGGLNTEAFF.

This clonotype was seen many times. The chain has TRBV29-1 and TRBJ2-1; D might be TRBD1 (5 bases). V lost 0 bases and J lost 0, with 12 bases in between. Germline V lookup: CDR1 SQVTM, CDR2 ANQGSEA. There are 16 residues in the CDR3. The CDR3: CSVEEGQAHSYNEQFF. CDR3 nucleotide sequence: TGCAGCGTTGAAGAGGGGCAGGCTCACTCCTACAATGAGCAGTTCTTC.

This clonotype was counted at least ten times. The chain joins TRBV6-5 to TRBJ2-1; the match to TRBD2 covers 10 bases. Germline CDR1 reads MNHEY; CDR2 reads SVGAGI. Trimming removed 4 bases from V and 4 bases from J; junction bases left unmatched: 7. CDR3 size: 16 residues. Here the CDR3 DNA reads TGTGCCAGCAGTTTTAGCGGGGGGTCCCCTTACAATGAGCAGTTCTTC. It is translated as CASSFSGGSPYNEQFF.

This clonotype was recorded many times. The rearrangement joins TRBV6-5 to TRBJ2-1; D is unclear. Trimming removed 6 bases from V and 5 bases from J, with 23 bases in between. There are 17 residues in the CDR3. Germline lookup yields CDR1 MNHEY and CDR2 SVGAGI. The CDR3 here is CASSRTPTAYSNNEQFF. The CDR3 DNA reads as TGTGCCAGCAGCCGAACTCCGACCGCATATTCTAACAATGAGCAGTTCTTC.

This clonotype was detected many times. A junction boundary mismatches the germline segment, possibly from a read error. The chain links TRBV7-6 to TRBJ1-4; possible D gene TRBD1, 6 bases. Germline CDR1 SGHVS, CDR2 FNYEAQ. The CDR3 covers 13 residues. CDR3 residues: CASSDGTSNEKLF. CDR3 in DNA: TGTGCCAGCAGCGACGGGACAAGCAATGAAAAACTGTTT. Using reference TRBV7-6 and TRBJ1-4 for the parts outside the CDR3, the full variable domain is GAGVSQSPRYKVTKRGQDVALRCDPISGHVSLYWYRQALGQGPEFLTYFNYEAQQDKSGLPNDRFSAERPEGSISTLTIQRTEQRDSAMYRCASSDGTSNEKLFGSGTQLSVL.

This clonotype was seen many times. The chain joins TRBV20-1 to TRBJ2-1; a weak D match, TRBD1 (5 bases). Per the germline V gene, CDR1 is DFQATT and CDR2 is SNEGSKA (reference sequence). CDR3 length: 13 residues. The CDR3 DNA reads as TGCAGGCCCAGCAGAGCAGGGATGGATGAGCAGTTCTTC. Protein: CRPSRAGMDEQFF.

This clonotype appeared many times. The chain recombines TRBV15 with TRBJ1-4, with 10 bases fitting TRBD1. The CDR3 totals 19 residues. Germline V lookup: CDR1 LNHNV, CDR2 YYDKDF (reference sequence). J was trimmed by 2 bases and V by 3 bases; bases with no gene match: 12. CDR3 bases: TGTGCCACCAGCAGCCCCGGGACAGGGGAGACAGCGACTAATGAAAAACTGTTTTTT. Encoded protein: CATSSPGTGETATNEKLFF.

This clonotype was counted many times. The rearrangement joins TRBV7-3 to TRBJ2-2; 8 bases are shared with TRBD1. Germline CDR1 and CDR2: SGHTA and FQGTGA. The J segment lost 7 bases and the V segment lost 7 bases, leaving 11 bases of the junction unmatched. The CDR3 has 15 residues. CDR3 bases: TGTGCCAGCACCAAGGCAGGGGGCGCCGTCGGGGAGCTGTTTTTT. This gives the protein CASTKAGGAVGELFF.

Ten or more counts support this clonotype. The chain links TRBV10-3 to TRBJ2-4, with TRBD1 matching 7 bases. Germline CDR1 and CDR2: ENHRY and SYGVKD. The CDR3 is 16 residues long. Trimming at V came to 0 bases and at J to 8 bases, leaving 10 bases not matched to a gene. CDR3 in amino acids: CAISESRGQPPDIQYF. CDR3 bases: TGTGCCATCAGTGAGTCGAGGGGACAGCCCCCTGACATTCAGTACTTC.

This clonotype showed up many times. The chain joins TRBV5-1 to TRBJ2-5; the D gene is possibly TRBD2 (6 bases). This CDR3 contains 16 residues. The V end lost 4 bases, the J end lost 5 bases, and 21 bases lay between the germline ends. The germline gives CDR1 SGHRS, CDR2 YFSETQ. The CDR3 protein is CASSPLTRPSGETQYF. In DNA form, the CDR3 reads TGCGCCAGCAGCCCCCTTACACGCCCCAGCGGGGAGACCCAGTACTTC.

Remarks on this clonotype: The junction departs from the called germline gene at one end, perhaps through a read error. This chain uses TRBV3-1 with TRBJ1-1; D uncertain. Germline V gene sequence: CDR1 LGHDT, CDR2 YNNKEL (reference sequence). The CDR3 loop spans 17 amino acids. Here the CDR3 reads CACSQRTASSKNTEAFF. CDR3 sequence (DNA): TGTGCCTGCAGCCAAAGGACGGCGTCGAGCAAGAACACTGAAGCTTTCTTT.